This section outlines one T cell receptor beta chain sequence together with its context. Antigen unknown. These data come from a study of monozygotic twins with cystic fibrosis. The method was immunoSEQ multiplex PCR; TCRdb's version includes in-frame clones alone and lacks a portion of them. The sample carries 30,000 to 40,000 clones, 75% to 95% recorded once. This CDR3 spans 15 amino acids. Germline values: CDR1 KGHSH, CDR2 LQKENI. Trimming cost V 5 bases and J 5 bases, with 13 bases left between them. Study observations and caveats: Monozygotic CF twins shared more identical nucleotide clonotypes than unrelated patients. Co-twins had the most similar V usage for 13 of 16 pairs, J for 8.

The specimen was blood. This clonotype originated in a boy aged 2 to 9 with cystic fibrosis. The chain joins TRBV18 to TRBJ1-6; possible D gene TRBD1, 6 bases. The CDR3 region has the DNA TGTGCCAGCTCAGCCAGGACAGCCCATAATTCACCCCTCCACTTT. Protein: CASSARTAHNSPLHF.